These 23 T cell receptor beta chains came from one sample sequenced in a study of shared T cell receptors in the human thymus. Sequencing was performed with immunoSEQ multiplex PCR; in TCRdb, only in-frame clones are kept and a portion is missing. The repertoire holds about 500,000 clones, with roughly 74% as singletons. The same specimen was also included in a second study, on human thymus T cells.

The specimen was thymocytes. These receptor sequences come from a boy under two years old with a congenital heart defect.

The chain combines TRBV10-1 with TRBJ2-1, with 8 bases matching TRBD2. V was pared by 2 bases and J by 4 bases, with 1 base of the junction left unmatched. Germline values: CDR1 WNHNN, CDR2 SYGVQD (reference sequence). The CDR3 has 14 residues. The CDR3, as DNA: TGCGCCAGCAGTGAGGCTAGCGGGTACAATGAGCAGTTCTTC. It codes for CASSEASGYNEQFF.

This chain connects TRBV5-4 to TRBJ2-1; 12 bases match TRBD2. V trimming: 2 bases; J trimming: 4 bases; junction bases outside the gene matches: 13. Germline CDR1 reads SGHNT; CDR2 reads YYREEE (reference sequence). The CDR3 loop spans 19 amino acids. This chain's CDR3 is CASSFETSTSGSLYNEQFF. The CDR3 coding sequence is TGTGCCAGCAGCTTCGAAACCTCGACTAGCGGGAGTTTATACAATGAGCAGTTCTTC.

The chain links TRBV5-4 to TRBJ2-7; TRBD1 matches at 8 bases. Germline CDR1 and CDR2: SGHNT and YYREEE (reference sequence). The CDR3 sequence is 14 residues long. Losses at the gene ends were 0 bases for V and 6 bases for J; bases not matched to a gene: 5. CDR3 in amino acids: CASSLGDRGTEQYF. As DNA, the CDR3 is TGTGCCAGCAGCTTGGGCGACAGGGGAACCGAGCAGTACTTC. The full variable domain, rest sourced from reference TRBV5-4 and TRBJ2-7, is ETGVTQSPTHLIKTRGQQVTLRCSSQSGHNTVSWYQQALGQGPQFIFQYYREEENGRGNFPPRFSGLQFPNYSSELNVNALELDDSALYLCASSLGDRGTEQYFGPGTRLTVT.

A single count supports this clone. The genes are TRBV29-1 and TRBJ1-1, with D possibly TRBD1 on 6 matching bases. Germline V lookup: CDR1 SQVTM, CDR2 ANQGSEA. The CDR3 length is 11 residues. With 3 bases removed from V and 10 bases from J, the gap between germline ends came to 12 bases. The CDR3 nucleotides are TGCAGCGTTGAGGGAGGGGGGGGAGCTTTCTTT. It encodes CSVEGGGGAFF. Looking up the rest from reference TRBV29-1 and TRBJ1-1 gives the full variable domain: SAVISQKPSRDICQRGTSLTIQCQVDSQVTMMFWYRQQPGQSLTLIATANQGSEATYESGFVIDKFPISRPNLTFSTLTVSNMSPEDSSIYLCSVEGGGGAFFGQGTRLTVV.

This chain's CDR3 is CASSYRGGPDTQYF. CDR3 nucleotides: TGTGCCAGCAGCTACAGAGGAGGGCCAGATACGCAGTATTTT. This chain links TRBV7-6 with TRBJ2-3, with D maybe TRBD2 (6 bases). CDR3 length: 14 amino acids. Deletions cut 4 bases from V and 4 bases from J, with 12 bases between. Germline V CDR1 and CDR2: SGHVS, FNYEAQ. Complete variable domain (other parts from reference TRBV7-6 and TRBJ2-3): GAGVSQSPRYKVTKRGQDVALRCDPISGHVSLYWYRQALGQGPEFLTYFNYEAQQDKSGLPNDRFSAERPEGSISTLTIQRTEQRDSAMYRCASSYRGGPDTQYFGPGTRLTVL.

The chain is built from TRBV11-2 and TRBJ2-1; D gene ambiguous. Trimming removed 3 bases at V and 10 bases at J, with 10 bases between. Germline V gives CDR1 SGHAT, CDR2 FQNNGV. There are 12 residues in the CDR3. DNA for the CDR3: TGTGCCAGCAGCTTCTTATCAGGCGAGCAGTTCTTC. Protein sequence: CASSFLSGEQFF.

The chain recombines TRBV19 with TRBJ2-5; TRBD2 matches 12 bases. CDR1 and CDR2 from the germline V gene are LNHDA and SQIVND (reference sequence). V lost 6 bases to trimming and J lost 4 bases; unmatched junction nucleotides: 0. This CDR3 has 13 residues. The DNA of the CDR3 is TGTGCCAGTAGGGGACTAGCGGGAGAGACCCAGTACTTC. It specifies CASRGLAGETQYF.

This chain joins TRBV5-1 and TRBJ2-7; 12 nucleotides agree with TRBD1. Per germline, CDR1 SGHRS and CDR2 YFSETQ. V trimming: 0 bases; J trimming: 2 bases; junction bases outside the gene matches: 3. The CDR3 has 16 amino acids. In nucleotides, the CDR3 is TGCGCCAGCAGCTTGGCGGGACAGGGGGCAACCTACGAGCAGTACTTC. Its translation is CASSLAGQGATYEQYF.

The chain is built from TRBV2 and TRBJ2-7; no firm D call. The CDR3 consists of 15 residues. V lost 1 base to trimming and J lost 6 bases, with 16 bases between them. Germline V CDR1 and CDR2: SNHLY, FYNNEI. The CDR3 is CASSEVGPPTTEQYF. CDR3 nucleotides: TGTGCCAGCAGTGAAGTAGGCCCCCCAACTACCGAGCAGTACTTC.

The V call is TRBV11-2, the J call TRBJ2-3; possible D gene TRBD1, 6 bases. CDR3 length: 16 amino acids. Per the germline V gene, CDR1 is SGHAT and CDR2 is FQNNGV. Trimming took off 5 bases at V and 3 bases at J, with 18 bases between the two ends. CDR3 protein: CASSASPRDMTDTQYF. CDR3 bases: TGTGCCAGCAGCGCTAGCCCCCGGGACATGACAGATACGCAGTATTTT.

CDR3 nucleotide sequence: TGTGCCAGCAGCCACCCCCAAGGGGTGAGCCCAGATACGCAGTATTTT. Amino acid sequence: CASSHPQGVSPDTQYF. The chain combines TRBV4-2 with TRBJ2-3, with TRBD1 as a possible D gene (5 bases). The ends were cut back, 3 bases at V and 4 bases at J, with 17 bases in the middle. This CDR3 is 16 amino acids long. The germline V gene has CDR1 LGHNA and CDR2 YNFKEQ.

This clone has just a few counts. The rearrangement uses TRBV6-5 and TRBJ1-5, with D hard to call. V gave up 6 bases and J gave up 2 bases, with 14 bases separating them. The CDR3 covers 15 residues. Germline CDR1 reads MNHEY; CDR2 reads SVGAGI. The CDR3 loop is CASSLTRSGNQPQHF. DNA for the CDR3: TGTGCCAGCAGCCTGACAAGGTCGGGCAATCAGCCCCAGCATTTT.

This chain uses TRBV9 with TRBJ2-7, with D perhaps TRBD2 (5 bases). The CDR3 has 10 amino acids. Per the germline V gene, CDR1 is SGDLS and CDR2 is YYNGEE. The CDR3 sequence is CASSVGRGFV. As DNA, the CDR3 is TGTGCCAGCAGCGTAGGCCGAGGGTTCGTC.

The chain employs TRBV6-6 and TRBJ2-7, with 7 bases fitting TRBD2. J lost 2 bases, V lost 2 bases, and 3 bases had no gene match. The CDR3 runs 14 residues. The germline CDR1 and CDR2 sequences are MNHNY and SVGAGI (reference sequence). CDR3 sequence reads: CASSYGGDPYEQYF. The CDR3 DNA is TGTGCCAGCAGTTACGGGGGGGACCCCTACGAGCAGTACTTC.

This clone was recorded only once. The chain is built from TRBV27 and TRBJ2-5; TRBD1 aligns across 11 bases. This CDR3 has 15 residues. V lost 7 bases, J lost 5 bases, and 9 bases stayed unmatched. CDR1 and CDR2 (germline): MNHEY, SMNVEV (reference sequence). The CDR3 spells CASTPGQGAGETQYF. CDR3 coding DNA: TGTGCCAGCACCCCCGGACAGGGGGCGGGGGAGACCCAGTACTTC.

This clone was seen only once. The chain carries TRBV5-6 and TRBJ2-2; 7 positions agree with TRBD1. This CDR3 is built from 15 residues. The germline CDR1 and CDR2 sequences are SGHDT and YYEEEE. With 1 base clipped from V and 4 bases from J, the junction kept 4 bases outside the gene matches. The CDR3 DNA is TGTGCCAGCAGCTTGAACAGGGGCCCCACCGGGGAGCTGTTTTTT. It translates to CASSLNRGPTGELFF.

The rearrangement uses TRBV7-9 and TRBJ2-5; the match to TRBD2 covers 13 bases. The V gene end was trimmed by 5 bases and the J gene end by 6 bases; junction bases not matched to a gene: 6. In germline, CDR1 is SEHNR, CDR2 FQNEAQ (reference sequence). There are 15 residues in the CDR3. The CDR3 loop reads CASSIGLAGVQTQYF. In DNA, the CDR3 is TGTGCCAGCAGCATTGGACTAGCGGGAGTCCAGACCCAGTACTTC.

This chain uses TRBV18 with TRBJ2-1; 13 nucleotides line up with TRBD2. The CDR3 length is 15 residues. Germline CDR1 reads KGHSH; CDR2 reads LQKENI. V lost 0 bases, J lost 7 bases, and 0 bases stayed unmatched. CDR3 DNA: TGTGCCAGCTCACCACCGACTAGCGGGAGGAATGAGCAGTTCTTC. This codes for CASSPPTSGRNEQFF.

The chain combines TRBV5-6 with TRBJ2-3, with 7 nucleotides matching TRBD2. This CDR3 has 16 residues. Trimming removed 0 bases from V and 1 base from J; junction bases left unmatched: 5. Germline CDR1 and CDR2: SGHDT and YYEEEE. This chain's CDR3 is CASSLGLAERTDTQYF. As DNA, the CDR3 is TGTGCCAGCAGCTTGGGGCTAGCGGAGCGCACAGATACGCAGTATTTT.

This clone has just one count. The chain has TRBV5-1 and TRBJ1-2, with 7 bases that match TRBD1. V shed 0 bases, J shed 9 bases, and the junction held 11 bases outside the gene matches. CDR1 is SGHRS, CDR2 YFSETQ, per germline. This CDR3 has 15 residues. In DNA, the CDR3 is TGCGCCAGCAGCTTGGCCTCGGGACAGCCCGAACGCTACACCTTC. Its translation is CASSLASGQPERYTF.

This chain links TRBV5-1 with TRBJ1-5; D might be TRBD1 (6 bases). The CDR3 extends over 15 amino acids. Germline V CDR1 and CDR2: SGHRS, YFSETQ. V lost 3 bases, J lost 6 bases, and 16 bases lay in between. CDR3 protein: CASSWGAGRGQPQHF. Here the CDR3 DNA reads TGCGCCAGCAGCTGGGGGGCAGGGAGGGGTCAGCCCCAGCATTTT.

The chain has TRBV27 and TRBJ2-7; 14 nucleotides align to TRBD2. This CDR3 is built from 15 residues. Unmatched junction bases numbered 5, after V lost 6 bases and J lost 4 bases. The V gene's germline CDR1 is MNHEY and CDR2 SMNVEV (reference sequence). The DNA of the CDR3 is TGTGCCAGCAGAGGGACTAGCGGGAGATTGTACGAGCAGTACTTC. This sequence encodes CASRGTSGRLYEQYF.

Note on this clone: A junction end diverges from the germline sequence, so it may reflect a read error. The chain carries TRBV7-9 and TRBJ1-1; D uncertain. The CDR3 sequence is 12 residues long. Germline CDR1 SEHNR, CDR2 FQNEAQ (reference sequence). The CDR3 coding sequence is TGTGCCAGCAGCTTGGAAAACAGTGAAGCTTTCTTT. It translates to CASSLENSEAFF.